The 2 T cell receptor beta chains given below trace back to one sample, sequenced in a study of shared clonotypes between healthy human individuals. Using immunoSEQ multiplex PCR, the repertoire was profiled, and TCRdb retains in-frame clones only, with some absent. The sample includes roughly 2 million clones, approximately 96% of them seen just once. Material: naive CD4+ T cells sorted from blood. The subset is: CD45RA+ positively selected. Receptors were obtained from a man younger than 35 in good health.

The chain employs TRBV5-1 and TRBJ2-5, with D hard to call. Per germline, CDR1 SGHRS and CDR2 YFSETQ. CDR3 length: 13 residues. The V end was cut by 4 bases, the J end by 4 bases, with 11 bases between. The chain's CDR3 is CASSPRASETQYF. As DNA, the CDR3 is TGCGCCAGCAGCCCCCGGGCCTCAGAGACCCAGTACTTC.

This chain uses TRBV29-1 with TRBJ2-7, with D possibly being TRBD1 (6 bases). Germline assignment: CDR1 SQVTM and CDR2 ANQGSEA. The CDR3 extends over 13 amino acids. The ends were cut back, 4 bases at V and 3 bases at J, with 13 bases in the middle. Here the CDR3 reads CSVAAQGGYEQYF. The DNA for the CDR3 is TGCAGCGTTGCGGCCCAAGGGGGCTACGAGCAGTACTTC.